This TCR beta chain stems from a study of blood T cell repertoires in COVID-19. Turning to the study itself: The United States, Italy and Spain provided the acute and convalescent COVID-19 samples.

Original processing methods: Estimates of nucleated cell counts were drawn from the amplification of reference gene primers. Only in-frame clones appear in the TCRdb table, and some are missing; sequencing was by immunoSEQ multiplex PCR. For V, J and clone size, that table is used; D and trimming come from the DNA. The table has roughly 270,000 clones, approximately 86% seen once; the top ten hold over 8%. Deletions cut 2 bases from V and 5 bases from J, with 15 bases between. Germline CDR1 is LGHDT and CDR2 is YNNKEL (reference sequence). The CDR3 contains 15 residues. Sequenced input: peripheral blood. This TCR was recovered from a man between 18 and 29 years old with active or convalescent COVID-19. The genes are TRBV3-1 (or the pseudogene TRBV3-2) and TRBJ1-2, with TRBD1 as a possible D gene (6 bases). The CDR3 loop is CASSQIGGVGYGYTF. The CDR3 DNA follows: TGTGCCAGCAGCCAAATAGGGGGAGTAGGGTATGGCTACACCTTC.